One sample yielded the 28 T cell receptor beta chains listed below, sequenced in a study of cytomegalovirus exposure and HLA in healthy donors. Use of 60 Vbeta and 13 Jbeta primers characterized the PCR. Using immunoSEQ multiplex PCR, the repertoire was profiled, and TCRdb retains in-frame clones only, with some absent. This sample's table reports approximately 190,000 clones. Sample: PBMCs. Receptors were obtained from a boy aged 10-17 years in good health and CMV-seronegative.

V and J are TRBV5-1 and TRBJ1-1, with 8 bases fitting TRBD1. The CDR3 totals 14 residues. The germline V gene has CDR1 SGHRS and CDR2 YFSETQ. The J segment lost 3 bases and the V segment lost 5 bases, leaving 6 bases of the junction unmatched. In DNA form, the CDR3 reads TGCGCCAGCAGTTCAGGGGGCTGGGACACTGAAGCTTTCTTT. Its protein product is CASSSGGWDTEAFF.

V gene TRBV9 combines with J gene TRBJ1-3; the D is unclear. V lost 5 bases and J lost 0, with 9 bases in between. CDR3 size: 14 residues. Looked up from germline, CDR1 is SGDLS and CDR2 is YYNGEE. The CDR3 region has the DNA TGTGCCAGCAGTGGCACAGCCTCTGGAAACACCATATATTTT. Translating gives CASSGTASGNTIYF.

The CDR3 sequence is CASSSPNTEAFF. As DNA, the CDR3 is TGTGCCAGCAGTTCTCCGAACACTGAAGCTTTCTTT. This chain uses TRBV6-6 with TRBJ1-1, with D unclear. Between the trimmed V and J ends, which lost 4 bases and 1 base, there was a span of 4 bases. The CDR3 is made up of 12 amino acids. Germline CDR1 and CDR2: MNHNY and SVGAGI (reference sequence).

CDR3 sequence reads: CASRGTGANSPLHF. In DNA, the CDR3 is TGCGCCAGCAGGGGGACAGGGGCTAATTCACCCCTCCACTTT. V gene TRBV10-2 combines with J gene TRBJ1-6; 10 bases map to TRBD1. The germline gives CDR1 WSHSY, CDR2 SAAADI. The CDR3 is made up of 14 amino acids. V dropped 6 bases and J dropped 6; count of bases not matched to a gene: 2.

For the CDR3, the DNA is TGCGCCAGCAGCTTGGACAGGGACACAGATACGCAGTATTTT. Translation: CASSLDRDTDTQYF. This chain uses TRBV5-1 with TRBJ2-3; D might be TRBD1 (6 bases). The CDR3 spans 14 residues. Germline V gene lookup returns CDR1 SGHRS and CDR2 YFSETQ. Trimming left V 0 bases short and J 2 bases short, with 7 bases between.

For the CDR3, the DNA is TGTGCCAGCAGCCCGCTGAGCGGGGAGCTGTTTTTT. Its protein product is CASSPLSGELFF. The chain links TRBV9 to TRBJ2-2; D is unclear. Trimming took 4 bases from V and 7 from J, leaving 8 bases between them. The CDR3 contains 12 residues. Germline CDR1 reads SGDLS; CDR2 reads YYNGEE.

V and J are TRBV7-9 and TRBJ2-2; 10 bases line up with TRBD1. Germline V gives CDR1 SEHNR, CDR2 FQNEAQ (reference sequence). The CDR3 runs 14 residues. With 5 bases clipped from V and 5 bases from J, the junction kept 2 bases outside the gene matches. The CDR3 loop is CASSRQGATGELFF. The CDR3 bases are TGTGCCAGCAGCCGACAGGGGGCGACCGGGGAGCTGTTTTTT.

The V and J genes are TRBV30 and TRBJ1-6; 8 bases fit TRBD1. The germline V gene encodes CDR1 GTSNPN and CDR2 SVGIG (reference sequence). After removal of 3 bases from V and 6 bases from J, the junction contained 7 bases not matched to a gene. The CDR3 spans 15 residues. Here the CDR3 reads CAWRTGTGRNSPLHF. For the CDR3, the DNA is TGTGCCTGGAGGACCGGGACAGGTCGTAATTCACCCCTCCACTTT.

The CDR3 DNA reads TGCGCCAGCAGCCAAGCAGCCGGACTCAACTATGGCTACACCTTC. This codes for CASSQAAGLNYGYTF. The chain combines TRBV4-1 with TRBJ1-2; no firm D call. Trimming removed 1 base at V and 2 bases at J, with 11 bases between. Germline V gene lookup returns CDR1 MGHRA and CDR2 YSYEKL. The CDR3 runs to 15 residues.

CDR3: CASSLEGQGYNTGELFF. Here the CDR3 DNA reads TGCGCCAGCAGCCTCGAGGGACAGGGATATAACACCGGGGAGCTGTTTTTT. The chain combines TRBV5-1 with TRBJ2-2; 9 nucleotides line up with TRBD1. J lost 2 bases, V lost 4 bases, and 9 bases had no gene match. The CDR3 is 17 residues long. Per the germline V gene, CDR1 is SGHRS and CDR2 is YFSETQ.

V is TRBV19 and J is TRBJ2-7, with a possible D match to TRBD1 (6 bases). The CDR3 has 20 amino acids. Germline CDR1 is LNHDA and CDR2 is SQIVND (reference sequence). Trimming left V 0 bases short and J 3 bases short, with 27 bases between. The CDR3 region is CASSIESGAGLSSTNYEQYF. CDR3 coding DNA: TGTGCCAGTAGTATAGAGTCAGGGGCCGGACTCTCTTCAACAAACTACGAGCAGTACTTC.

This chain joins TRBV7-2 and TRBJ1-5; D ambiguous. The CDR3 contains 14 residues. Trimming stripped 3 bases from V and 6 bases from J, with 12 bases between. Germline loops: CDR1 SGHTA, CDR2 FQGNSA. CDR3 residues: CASSFHGVGQPQHF. CDR3 nucleotides: TGTGCCAGCAGCTTTCACGGGGTTGGTCAGCCCCAGCATTTT.

The V gene is TRBV11-1, the J gene TRBJ1-1; D is ambiguous. This CDR3 region has 12 residues. Germline loops: CDR1 SGHAT, CDR2 FQDESV (reference sequence). V was cut by 5 bases and J by 3 bases, with 7 bases left in between. CDR3 DNA sequence: TGTGCCAGCAGCCCCCGGGACACTGAAGCTTTCTTT. It translates to CASSPRDTEAFF.

V gene TRBV4-1 combines with J gene TRBJ2-5, with 13 bases fitting TRBD2. In germline, CDR1 is MGHRA, CDR2 YSYEKL. Trimming at V came to 2 bases and at J to 4 bases, leaving 4 bases not matched to a gene. The CDR3 has 16 residues. CDR3 protein: CASSQLGLAGSETQYF. Here the CDR3 DNA reads TGCGCCAGCAGCCAACTGGGACTAGCGGGGTCAGAGACCCAGTACTTC.

A remark on this clone: This CDR3 is also generated by other DNA sequences in the sample. The chain employs TRBV4-1 and TRBJ2-7; TRBD1 matches at 12 bases. Germline V CDR1 and CDR2: MGHRA, YSYEKL. After removal of 3 bases from V and 6 bases from J, the junction contained 6 bases not matched to a gene. The CDR3 extends over 15 amino acids. CDR3 bases: TGCGCCAGCAGCCAGACCGGGACAGGGGGCACCGAGCAGTACTTC. Translation: CASSQTGTGGTEQYF.

This chain links TRBV6-6 with TRBJ1-2; D gene ambiguous. The CDR3 is made up of 13 amino acids. Germline loops: CDR1 MNHNY, CDR2 SVGAGI (reference sequence). V lost 6 bases, J lost 8 bases, and 16 bases lay in between. The CDR3 loop is CASRTPETQGYTF. The CDR3 DNA is TGTGCCAGCAGGACGCCGGAGACGCAGGGCTACACCTTC.

The V call is TRBV7-9, the J call TRBJ1-2, with D hard to call. From germline, CDR1 is SEHNR and CDR2 FQNEAQ (reference sequence). The CDR3 spans 16 residues. With 3 bases removed from V and 0 bases from J, the gap between germline ends came to 14 bases. The CDR3 loop is CASSFPPYRTNYGYTF. The CDR3 DNA follows: TGTGCCAGCAGCTTCCCGCCCTACAGAACTAACTATGGCTACACCTTC.

V usage is TRBV2 and J usage is TRBJ2-3; the match to TRBD1 covers 10 bases. The junction had 2 bases not matched to a gene; V was cut back by 7 bases and J by 4 bases. The CDR3 runs 13 residues. Germline V CDR1 and CDR2: SNHLY, FYNNEI. DNA of the CDR3: TGTGCCAGCATCGGACAGGGGGCAGATACGCAGTATTTT. Protein: CASIGQGADTQYF.

The rearrangement uses TRBV19 and TRBJ2-2, with 7 positions matching TRBD1. The junction had 13 bases not matched to a gene; V was cut back by 7 bases and J by 2 bases. The germline V gene encodes CDR1 LNHDA and CDR2 SQIVND (reference sequence). The CDR3 is 17 amino acids. CDR3 residues: CASTTLGQRSNTGELFF. CDR3 bases: TGTGCCAGTACCACCTTGGGACAGAGATCTAACACCGGGGAGCTGTTTTTT.

The V and J genes are TRBV7-9 and TRBJ1-2, with a tentative D call TRBD1 (6 bases). Germline V CDR1 and CDR2: SEHNR, FQNEAQ (reference sequence). V was trimmed by 1 base and J by 6 bases, leaving 12 bases between them. The CDR3 sequence is 14 residues long. CDR3 protein: CASSLGTAKDGYTF. The CDR3 bases are TGTGCCAGCAGCTTAGGGACAGCTAAGGATGGCTACACCTTC.

The chain has TRBV13 and TRBJ1-6; 7 nucleotides align to TRBD1. Germline-derived CDR1 and CDR2 are PRHDT and FYEKMQ (reference sequence). The CDR3 is 23 residues long. V lost 0 bases, J lost 0 bases, and 20 bases stayed unmatched. The CDR3 spells CASSLGLPGDSEYSSSYNSPLHF. CDR3 nucleotides: TGTGCCAGCAGCTTAGGCCTCCCAGGGGACAGCGAATACTCAAGCTCCTATAATTCACCCCTCCACTTT.

This sequence joins TRBV27 and TRBJ1-6; no definite D call. The CDR3 totals 15 residues. V lost 5 bases, J lost 3 bases, and 11 bases lay in between. Germline V lookup: CDR1 MNHEY, CDR2 SMNVEV (reference sequence). The CDR3, as DNA: TGTGCCAGCAGTACCTTAGACAACTATAATTCACCCCTCCACTTT. It yields the protein CASSTLDNYNSPLHF.

V and J are TRBV5-6 and TRBJ1-2; D remains unclear. Germline V gene lookup returns CDR1 SGHDT and CDR2 YYEEEE. The CDR3 spans 14 residues. The V gene lost 0 bases and the J gene lost 6 bases, with 12 bases spanning the gap. The CDR3: CASSLEVEVHGYTF. CDR3 DNA sequence: TGTGCCAGCAGCTTGGAAGTAGAGGTTCATGGCTACACCTTC.

The rearrangement joins TRBV11-2 to TRBJ1-2, with D maybe TRBD1 (6 bases). Germline CDR1 SGHAT, CDR2 FQNNGV. The germline V and J ends were trimmed by 7 bases and 8 bases, with 14 bases remaining between them. The CDR3 is 12 amino acids. The CDR3: CASTGGGGGYTF. The CDR3 coding sequence is TGTGCCAGCACCGGGGGCGGGGGCGGCTACACCTTC.

The chain uses TRBV30 and TRBJ1-3; D unclear. The CDR3 totals 14 residues. V lost 3 bases and J lost 0, with 9 bases in between. Germline V CDR1 and CDR2: GTSNPN, SVGIG (reference sequence). In nucleotides, the CDR3 is TGTGCCTGGAGATTTGAGAGCTCTGGAAACACCATATATTTT. It is translated as CAWRFESSGNTIYF.

This chain joins TRBV25-1 and TRBJ2-3; maybe TRBD1 (5 bases). Trimming removed 3 bases from V and 6 bases from J, with 13 bases in between. Germline assignment: CDR1 MGHDK and CDR2 SYGVNS. The CDR3 is 14 amino acids. The CDR3 region has the DNA TGTGCCAGCAGTGATCTACCATCAGGGGATACGCAGTATTTT. Residues: CASSDLPSGDTQYF.

The chain recombines TRBV28 with TRBJ2-3; 8 bases agree with TRBD2. The CDR3 covers 15 residues. Trimming at V came to 6 bases and at J to 4 bases, leaving 9 bases not matched to a gene. CDR1 is MDHEN, CDR2 SYDVKM, per germline. The CDR3 here is CASSGGGTRSDTQYF. CDR3 nucleotides: TGTGCCAGCAGCGGAGGGGGGACTAGATCAGATACGCAGTATTTT.

CDR3 loop: CASSLGTGADEQFF. The CDR3 DNA reads TGTGCCAGCAGCCTTGGGACAGGGGCCGATGAGCAGTTCTTC. V gene TRBV11-2 combines with J gene TRBJ2-1; 10 nucleotides agree with TRBD1. In germline, CDR1 is SGHAT, CDR2 FQNNGV. The CDR3 is 14 amino acids. Germline trimming cut 5 bases from V and 8 bases from J; bases unmatched to any gene: 6.